These 10 T cell receptor beta chains came from one sample sequenced in a study of T cell responses to AZD1222 COVID-19 vaccine. Using immunoSEQ multiplex PCR, the repertoire was profiled, and TCRdb retains in-frame clones only, with some absent. The data show some 100,000 clones, with around 84% seen just once and 10% to 13% held by the top ten. The sample consisted of peripheral blood, taken on day 0 of AZD1222 vaccination. The receptors were sampled from an adult in good health.

This clone came up once. The chain carries TRBV3-1 (or the pseudogene TRBV3-2) and TRBJ2-6; unclear D gene. This CDR3 is built from 17 residues. V lost 0 bases and J lost 0, with 9 bases in between. Looked up from germline, CDR1 is LGHDT and CDR2 is YNNKEL (reference sequence). The CDR3 protein is CASSQETSSSGANVLTF. The CDR3 bases are TGTGCCAGCAGCCAAGAGACTTCCAGCTCTGGGGCCAACGTCCTGACTTTC.

By share, this clone counts as medium-sized. The rearrangement joins TRBV28 to TRBJ2-7; TRBD2 matches at 9 bases. Unmatched junction bases numbered 10, after V lost 10 bases and J lost 3 bases. Germline V lookup: CDR1 MDHEN, CDR2 SYDVKM. The CDR3 covers 14 residues. Here the CDR3 DNA reads TGTGCCACCCGGACAGCGGGAGGAATCTACGAGCAGTACTTC. It encodes CATRTAGGIYEQYF.

This clone was counted a few times. This chain uses TRBV7-9 with TRBJ2-3; TRBD2 aligns across 11 bases. The germline CDR1 and CDR2 sequences are SEHNR and FQNEAQ (reference sequence). This CDR3 contains 16 residues. The V segment lost 4 bases and the J segment 5 bases; nucleotides outside the gene matches: 8. The chain's CDR3 is CASSSLAGDRKDTQYF. CDR3 nucleotides: TGTGCCAGCAGCTCACTAGCGGGAGATCGTAAAGATACGCAGTATTTT.

This clone turned up a few times. CDR3 sequence reads: CASRVWGTGETEAFF. CDR3 in DNA: TGTGCCAGCAGGGTATGGGGGACAGGGGAGACTGAAGCTTTCTTT. The J gene is TRBJ1-1, the V gene TRBV11-3, with 10 positions matching TRBD1. Trimming cost V 6 bases and J 5 bases; bases outside gene matches: 9. CDR3 length: 15 residues. Germline lookup yields CDR1 SGHNT and CDR2 YENEEA.

The chain couples TRBV7-2 to TRBJ2-3, with TRBD2 matching over 7 bases. The CDR3 spans 14 residues. V shed 3 bases and J 3 bases; nucleotides not matched to a gene: 3. From germline, CDR1 is SGHTA and CDR2 FQGNSA. The CDR3 sequence is CASSFTSATDTQYF. The CDR3, as DNA: TGTGCCAGCAGCTTTACTAGCGCGACAGATACGCAGTATTTT.

The sample holds a few counts of this clone. The chain recombines TRBV28 with TRBJ1-2; TRBD1 agrees at 8 bases. CDR1 is MDHEN, CDR2 SYDVKM, per germline. The length of the CDR3 is 14 residues. With V trimmed by 6 bases and J by 6 bases, 9 bases remained unmatched. CDR3 coding DNA: TGTGCCAGCAGGACCGGACAGGGAGGTAATGGCTACACCTTC. Translating gives CASRTGQGGNGYTF.

V gene TRBV5-1 combines with J gene TRBJ1-1; TRBD1 might be the D (6 bases). CDR3 length equals 13 residues. Trimming removed 1 base at V and 7 bases at J, with 11 bases between. Germline assignment: CDR1 SGHRS and CDR2 YFSETQ. The CDR3 sequence: CASSLIGGLEAFF. The CDR3 DNA follows: TGCGCCAGCAGCTTGATCGGGGGGCTTGAAGCTTTCTTT.

This clone was observed a few times. CDR3 amino acids: CASSQDLVSNTEAFF. CDR3 sequence (DNA): TGTGCCAGCAGCCAAGATCTCGTTTCGAACACTGAAGCTTTCTTT. The V call is TRBV6-5, the J call TRBJ1-1; D not certain. V was cut by 6 bases and J by 1 base, with 15 bases left in between. The V gene's germline CDR1 is MNHEY and CDR2 SVGAGI. CDR3 length equals 15 residues.

The chain recombines TRBV7-3 with TRBJ2-2, with 7 bases fitting TRBD1. The CDR3 consists of 14 residues. Germline CDR1 is SGHTA and CDR2 is FQGTGA. The junction had 3 bases not matched to a gene; V was cut back by 5 bases and J by 3 bases. The CDR3 here is CASSRQGYTGELFF. The CDR3 DNA reads TGTGCCAGCAGCAGACAGGGCTACACCGGGGAGCTGTTTTTT.

The chain recombines TRBV7-8 with TRBJ1-1; D gene uncertain. Between the trimmed V and J ends, which lost 6 bases and 0 bases, there was a span of 14 bases. In germline, CDR1 is SGHVS, CDR2 FQNEAQ. This CDR3 is 15 amino acids long. In DNA, the CDR3 is TGTGCCAGCAGACCCTTTGGAGCCTTGAACACTGAAGCTTTCTTT. This sequence encodes CASRPFGALNTEAFF.